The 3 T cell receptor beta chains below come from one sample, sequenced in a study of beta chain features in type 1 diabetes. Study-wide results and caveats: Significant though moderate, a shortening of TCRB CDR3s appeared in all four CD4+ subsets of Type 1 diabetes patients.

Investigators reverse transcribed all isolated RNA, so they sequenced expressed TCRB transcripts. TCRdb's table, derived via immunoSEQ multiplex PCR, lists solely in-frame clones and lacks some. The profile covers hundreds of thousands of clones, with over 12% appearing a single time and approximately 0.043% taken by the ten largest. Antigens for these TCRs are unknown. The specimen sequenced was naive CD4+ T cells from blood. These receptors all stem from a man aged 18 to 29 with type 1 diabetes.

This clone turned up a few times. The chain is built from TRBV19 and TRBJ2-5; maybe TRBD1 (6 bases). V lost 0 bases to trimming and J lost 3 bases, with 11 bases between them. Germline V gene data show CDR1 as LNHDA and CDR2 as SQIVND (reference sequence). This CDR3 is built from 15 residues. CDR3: CASSIEGAGEETQYF. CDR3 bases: TGTGCCAGTAGTATAGAAGGGGCAGGGGAAGAGACCCAGTACTTC.

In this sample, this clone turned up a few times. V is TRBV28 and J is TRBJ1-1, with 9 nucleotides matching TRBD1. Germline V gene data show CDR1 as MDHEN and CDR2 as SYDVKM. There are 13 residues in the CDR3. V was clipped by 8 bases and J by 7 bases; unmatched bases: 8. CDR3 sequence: CASSGTGRGEAFF. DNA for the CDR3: TGTGCCAGCTCCGGGACAGGGCGAGGTGAAGCTTTCTTT.

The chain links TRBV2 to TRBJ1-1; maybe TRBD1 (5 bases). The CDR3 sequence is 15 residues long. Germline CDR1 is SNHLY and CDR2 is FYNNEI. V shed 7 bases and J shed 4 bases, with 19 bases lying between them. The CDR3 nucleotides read TGTGCCAGCACCGAGGATCAGGGCTGGGGCACTGAAGCTTTCTTT. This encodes CASTEDQGWGTEAFF.